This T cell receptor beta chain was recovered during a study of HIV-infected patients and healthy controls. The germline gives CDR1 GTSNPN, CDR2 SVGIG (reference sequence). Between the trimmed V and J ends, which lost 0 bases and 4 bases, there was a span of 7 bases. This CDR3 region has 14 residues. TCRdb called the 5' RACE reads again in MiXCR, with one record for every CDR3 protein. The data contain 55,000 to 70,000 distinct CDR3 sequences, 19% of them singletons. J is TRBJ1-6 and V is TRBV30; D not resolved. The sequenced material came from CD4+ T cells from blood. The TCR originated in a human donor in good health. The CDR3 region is CAWSVRGYNSPLHF. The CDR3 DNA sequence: TGTGCCTGGAGTGTACGGGGATATAATTCACCCCTCCACTTT.